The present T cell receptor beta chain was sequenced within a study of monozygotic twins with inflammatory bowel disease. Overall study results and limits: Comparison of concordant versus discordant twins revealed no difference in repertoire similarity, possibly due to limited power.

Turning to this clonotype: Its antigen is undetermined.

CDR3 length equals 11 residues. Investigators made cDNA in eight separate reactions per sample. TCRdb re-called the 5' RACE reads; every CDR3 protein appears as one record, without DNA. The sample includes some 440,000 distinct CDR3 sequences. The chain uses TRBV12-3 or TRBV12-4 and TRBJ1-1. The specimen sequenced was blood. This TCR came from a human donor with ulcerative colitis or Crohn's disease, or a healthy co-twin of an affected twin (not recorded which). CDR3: CASMSGTEAFF.